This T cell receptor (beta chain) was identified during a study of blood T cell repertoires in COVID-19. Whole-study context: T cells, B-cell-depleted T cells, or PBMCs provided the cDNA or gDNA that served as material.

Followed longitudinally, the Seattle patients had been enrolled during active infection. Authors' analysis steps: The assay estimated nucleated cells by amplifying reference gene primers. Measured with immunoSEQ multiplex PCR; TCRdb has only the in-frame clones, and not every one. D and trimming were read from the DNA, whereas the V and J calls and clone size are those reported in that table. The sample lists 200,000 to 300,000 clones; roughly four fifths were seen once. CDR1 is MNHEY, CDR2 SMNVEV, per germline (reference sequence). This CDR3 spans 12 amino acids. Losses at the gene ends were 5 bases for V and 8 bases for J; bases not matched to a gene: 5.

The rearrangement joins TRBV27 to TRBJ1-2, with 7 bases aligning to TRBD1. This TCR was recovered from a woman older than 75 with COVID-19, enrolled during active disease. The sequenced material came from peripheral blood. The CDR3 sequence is CASSKTGFGYTF. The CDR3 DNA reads TGTGCCAGCAGTAAGACAGGGTTCGGCTACACCTTC.